These T cell receptor beta chains were read from a single sample in a study of Tregs in tolerant kidney transplant recipients. Assay used: immunoSEQ multiplex PCR; TCRdb lists only in-frame clones, some missing. This table has more than 20,000 clones, approximately 84% appearing once. The sequencing used CD8+ T cells from blood (PBMCs), collected 6 months after the transplant. The receptors shown here come from a human patient who received a combined kidney and bone marrow transplant. Some of these T cells may belong to the graft donor. Each CDR3 is given with its conserved first and last residue. A D gene is named only where the DNA matches it firmly. Size is omitted from some rows. Given values are once, few, many or a class for expanded clones.

D gene: .
V gene: TRBV19
clone size: .
J gene: TRBJ2-5
CDR3 protein: CASSIRSVGGKRETQYF
CDR3 DNA: TGTGCCAGTAGTATTCGAAGTGTAGGGGGTAAGAGAGAGACCCAGTACTTC

D gene: .
V gene: TRBV5-1
clone size: .
J gene: TRBJ2-1
CDR3 protein: CASSLAGSENSGSYNEQFF
CDR3 DNA: TGCGCCAGCAGCTTGGCAGGTTCGGAAAACTCTGGCTCCTACAATGAGCAGTTCTTC

D gene: TRBD2
V gene: TRBV9
clone size: .
J gene: TRBJ2-1
CDR3 protein: CASSPPSGSDYNEQFF
CDR3 DNA: TGTGCCAGCAGCCCACCTAGCGGGAGCGACTACAATGAGCAGTTCTTC

D gene: TRBD1
V gene: TRBV11-2
clone size: .
J gene: TRBJ1-1
CDR3 protein: CASSLDYGTDEAFF
CDR3 DNA: TGTGCCAGCAGCTTAGATTATGGGACAGATGAAGCTTTCTTT

D gene: TRBD1
V gene: TRBV12-5
clone size: .
J gene: TRBJ2-7
CDR3 protein: CASGPRDREFSYEQYF
CDR3 DNA: TGTGCTAGTGGTCCGCGGGACAGGGAATTCTCCTACGAGCAGTACTTC

D gene: TRBD1
V gene: TRBV5-1
clone size: .
J gene: TRBJ2-3
CDR3 protein: CASSFSWDRLYQGQKDTQYF
CDR3 DNA: TGCGCCAGCAGCTTCTCTTGGGACAGACTTTACCAAGGGCAGAAAGATACGCAGTATTTT

D gene: .
V gene: TRBV7-9
clone size: .
J gene: TRBJ2-7
CDR3 protein: CASSLGVLGLPRGEQYF
CDR3 DNA: TGTGCCAGCAGCTTAGGGGTTTTGGGACTGCCTAGGGGTGAGCAGTACTTC

D gene: .
V gene: TRBV15
clone size: .
J gene: TRBJ1-1
CDR3 protein: CAAGGTEAFF
CDR3 DNA: TGTGCCGCCGGAGGAACTGAAGCTTTCTTT

D gene: TRBD1
V gene: TRBV28
clone size: .
J gene: TRBJ2-1
CDR3 protein: CASSYRGKVNEQFF
CDR3 DNA: TGTGCCAGCAGCTACAGGGGAAAAGTCAATGAGCAGTTCTTC

D gene: .
V gene: TRBV7-3
clone size: .
J gene: TRBJ2-3
CDR3 protein: CASSSEVARTSTDTQYF
CDR3 DNA: TGTGCCAGCAGCTCAGAGGTAGCACGAACTAGCACAGATACGCAGTATTTT

D gene: TRBD1
V gene: TRBV4-2
clone size: .
J gene: TRBJ2-7
CDR3 protein: CASRDRVTYEQYF
CDR3 DNA: TGTGCCAGCCGGGACAGGGTAACCTACGAGCAGTACTTC

D gene: TRBD1
V gene: TRBV5-1
clone size: .
J gene: TRBJ2-7
CDR3 protein: CASSLGTGGYYEQYF
CDR3 DNA: TGCGCCAGCAGCTTGGGGACAGGGGGCTATTACGAGCAGTACTTC

D gene: .
V gene: TRBV13
clone size: .
J gene: TRBJ1-3
CDR3 protein: CASSLMGLSGNTIYF
CDR3 DNA: TGTGCCAGCAGCTTGATGGGGCTTTCTGGAAACACCATATATTTT

D gene: TRBD2
V gene: TRBV4-3
clone size: few
J gene: TRBJ2-1
CDR3 protein: CASSQDAGGSGNEQFF
CDR3 DNA: TGCGCCAGCAGCCAAGATGCGGGCGGGAGTGGGAATGAGCAGTTCTTC

D gene: .
V gene: TRBV5-4
clone size: once
J gene: TRBJ2-7
CDR3 protein: CASSPGLKTYEQYF
CDR3 DNA: TGTGCCAGCAGCCCAGGGTTGAAGACCTACGAGCAGTACTTC

D gene: .
V gene: TRBV7-2
clone size: .
J gene: TRBJ1-2
CDR3 protein: CASSLTGSYGYTF
CDR3 DNA: TGTGCCAGCAGCTTGACTGGATCCTATGGCTACACCTTC

D gene: TRBD1
V gene: TRBV4-1
clone size: .
J gene: TRBJ2-7
CDR3 protein: CASSQDGQGMYEQYF
CDR3 DNA: TGCGCCAGCAGCCAGGATGGACAGGGTATGTACGAGCAGTACTTC

D gene: .
V gene: TRBV11-3
clone size: once
J gene: TRBJ2-2
CDR3 protein: CASSLVRGSTGELFF
CDR3 DNA: TGTGCCAGCAGCTTAGTGAGGGGGAGCACCGGGGAGCTGTTTTTT

D gene: .
V gene: TRBV9
clone size: .
J gene: TRBJ2-3
CDR3 protein: CASSPTLALTDTQYF
CDR3 DNA: TGTGCCAGCAGCCCCACCCTGGCCCTCACAGATACGCAGTATTTT

D gene: TRBD1
V gene: TRBV6-4
clone size: .
J gene: TRBJ1-5
CDR3 protein: CASSKPGQGSNQPQHF
CDR3 DNA: TGTGCCAGCAGTAAACCGGGACAGGGTAGCAATCAGCCCCAGCATTTT

D gene: .
V gene: TRBV7-8
clone size: .
J gene: TRBJ2-3
CDR3 protein: CASSFSPGWQYF
CDR3 DNA: TGTGCCAGCAGCTTTTCGCCAGGGTGGCAGTATTTT

D gene: .
V gene: TRBV7-7
clone size: .
J gene: TRBJ2-5
CDR3 protein: CASSLDISQETQYF
CDR3 DNA: TGTGCCAGCAGCTTAGATATTTCCCAAGAGACCCAGTACTTC

D gene: .
V gene: TRBV7-9
clone size: .
J gene: TRBJ1-1
CDR3 protein: CASSLASGVNTEAFF
CDR3 DNA: TGTGCCAGCAGCTTAGCGTCGGGAGTGAACACTGAAGCTTTCTTT

D gene: .
V gene: TRBV7-9
clone size: .
J gene: TRBJ2-2
CDR3 protein: CASSYRAGMAGELFF
CDR3 DNA: TGTGCCAGCAGCTACCGGGCAGGGATGGCCGGGGAGCTGTTTTTT